Below are 31 T cell receptor beta chains sequenced from a single sample in a study of regulatory T cells in long-lasting Graves disease. Arm-PCR of CDR3 regions with iRepertoire HTBI primers generated TCR beta libraries. TCRdb fed the multiplex PCR reads into MiXCR, producing one record per CDR3 protein. Of fewer than 600,000 distinct CDR3 sequences listed, roughly 22% are singletons. Indicated time point: persistent/refractory GD, antithyroid drugs over 5 years with positive TRAb. PBMC-extracted RNA yielded the TCR library. The starting material was peripheral blood mononuclear cells (PBMCs), obtained when the disease was refractory, from a patient treated with antithyroid drugs. These TCRs come from a female donor with Graves disease.

This clonotype was picked up many times. This chain joins TRBV2 and TRBJ2-5; D not resolved. The V and J ends lost 2 bases and 1 base respectively, with 5 bases between them. The CDR3 length is 13 residues. From germline, CDR1 is SNHLY and CDR2 FYNNEI. The CDR3 DNA sequence: TGTGCCAGCAGTGAACAGATCCAAGAGACCCAGTACTTC. This translates into CASSEQIQETQYF.

The rearrangement links TRBV11-2 to TRBJ2-3; 7 positions match TRBD2. The CDR3 is made up of 17 amino acids. V dropped 6 bases and J dropped 3; count of bases not matched to a gene: 15. Germline loops: CDR1 SGHAT, CDR2 FQNNGV. The CDR3 protein is CASSLSYGGSSTDTQYF. The CDR3 DNA is TGTGCCAGCAGTCTTTCTTACGGCGGGAGCAGTACAGATACGCAGTATTTT.

The gene calls are TRBV7-9 and TRBJ2-7, with TRBD2 identical over 10 bases. CDR3 length: 15 amino acids. With 4 bases clipped from V and 6 bases from J, the junction kept 9 bases outside the gene matches. Germline lookup yields CDR1 SEHNR and CDR2 FQNEAQ (reference sequence). CDR3 nucleotides: TGTGCCAGCAGCTCGGGACTAGCGCCGCCCTCCGAGCAGTACTTC. Amino acid sequence: CASSSGLAPPSEQYF.

This clonotype was observed at least ten times. The chain links TRBV28 to TRBJ2-7, with D possibly TRBD1 on 6 matching bases. The CDR3 extends over 13 amino acids. The V gene's germline CDR1 is MDHEN and CDR2 SYDVKM. The CDR3 protein is CASSSGDRFESDV. The CDR3, as DNA: TGTGCCAGCAGTTCGGGTGACAGGTTCGAGTCCGATGTC.

In DNA, the CDR3 is TGTGCCACCAAGACAGGGGTCTTCGAAAAACTGTTTTTT. It codes for CATKTGVFEKLFF. This chain uses TRBV6-1 with TRBJ1-4, with 8 bases matching TRBD1. This CDR3 has 13 amino acids. The V segment lost 10 bases and the J segment 8 bases; nucleotides outside the gene matches: 9. Germline V gives CDR1 MNHNS, CDR2 SASEGT.

The chain joins TRBV6-1 to TRBJ1-2; TRBD1 agrees at 8 bases. The CDR3 has 13 residues. The J segment lost 7 bases and the V segment lost 6 bases, leaving 7 bases of the junction unmatched. Germline loops: CDR1 MNHNS, CDR2 SASEGT. In DNA, the CDR3 is TGTGCCAGCAGCAGGACAGGGTTAGTTGGCTACACCTTC. Amino acid sequence: CASSRTGLVGYTF.

This sequence joins TRBV7-2 and TRBJ2-1, with D uncertain. This CDR3 comprises 16 residues. V was clipped by 5 bases and J by 0 bases, with 14 bases between them. CDR1 is SGHTA, CDR2 FQGNSA, per germline. The DNA for the CDR3 is TGTGCCAGCAGCCCCTCAGCTCCGAGCTCCTACAATGAGCAGTTCTTC. Amino acids: CASSPSAPSSYNEQFF.

This clonotype was seen a few times. The rearrangement links TRBV30 to TRBJ2-1; no definite D call. This CDR3 is built from 14 residues. Germline CDR1 reads GTSNPN; CDR2 reads SVGIG (reference sequence). The V end was cut by 4 bases, the J end by 7 bases, with 17 bases between. The CDR3: CAWTYGVLTNEQFF. In nucleotides, the CDR3 is TGTGCCTGGACGTATGGAGTTCTCACTAATGAGCAGTTCTTC. Based on the CDR3 plus reference TRBV30 and TRBJ2-1, the full variable domain is SQTIHQWPATLVQPVGSPLSLECTVEGTSNPNLYWYRQAAGRGLQLLFYSVGIGQISSEVPQNLSASRPQDRQFILSSKKLLLSDSGFYLCAWTYGVLTNEQFFGPGTRLTVL.

This clonotype came up many times. This sequence joins TRBV7-2 and TRBJ2-5, with D perhaps being TRBD1 or TRBD2 (5 bases each). CDR1 SGHTA and CDR2 FQGNSA come from the germline V gene. CDR3 length: 14 residues. V was shortened by 2 bases and J by 2 bases, with 9 bases between the two germline ends. The CDR3 loop reads CASSLSWGQETQYF. As DNA, the CDR3 is TGTGCCAGCAGCTTATCGTGGGGGCAAGAGACCCAGTACTTC. Combining the CDR3 with reference TRBV7-2 and TRBJ2-5 gives the whole variable domain GAGVSQSPSNKVTEKGKDVELRCDPISGHTALYWYRQSLGQGLEFLIYFQGNSAPDKSGLPSDRFSAERTGGSVSTLTIQRTQQEDSAVYLCASSLSWGQETQYFGPGTRLLVL.

The V call is TRBV20-1, the J call TRBJ2-3; D is possibly TRBD1 or TRBD2 (6 bases each). Germline-derived CDR1 and CDR2 are DFQATT and SNEGSKA (reference sequence). The CDR3 sequence is 14 residues long. Trimming pared 3 bases from V and 6 bases from J, leaving 16 bases between. The CDR3 loop reads CSASSVGGTDTQYF. DNA for the CDR3: TGCAGTGCTAGTTCGGTAGGGGGGACCGATACGCAGTATTTT.

The table lists this clonotype with a few counts. The CDR3 end shows no conserved phenylalanine or tryptophan, and so a read error is likely. J is TRBJ1-2 and V is TRBV6-9; maybe TRBD1 (5 bases). The CDR3 spans 13 residues. CDR1 and CDR2 (germline): MNHGY, SVAAGI. Trimming pared 1 base from V and 7 bases from J, leaving 10 bases between. CDR3 region: CASSYYGGAGYTI. As DNA, the CDR3 is TGTGCCAGCAGTTATTATGGGGGAGCTGGCTACACCATC.

This clonotype was counted a few times. The chain links TRBV4-2 to TRBJ2-7, with D unclear. Germline V CDR1 and CDR2: LGHNA, YNFKEQ. The CDR3 has 16 residues. V was trimmed by 0 bases and J by 2 bases, leaving 14 bases between them. The CDR3 DNA follows: TGTGCCAGCAGCCAAGACGGGCAGGTTGGACCCTACGAGCAGTACTTC. Encoded protein: CASSQDGQVGPYEQYF.

There are many counts of this clonotype. The chain recombines TRBV7-2 with TRBJ2-5, with 7 bases matching TRBD2. Germline CDR1 SGHTA, CDR2 FQGNSA. The CDR3 runs 16 residues. Trimming removed 4 bases from V and 5 bases from J; junction bases left unmatched: 13. For the CDR3, the DNA is TGTGCCAGCAGCTCCCCCCGGGCTAGCGGAATTGAGACCCAGTACTTC. Protein sequence: CASSSPRASGIETQYF.

The V call is TRBV5-6, the J call TRBJ2-5; maybe TRBD1 (5 bases). This CDR3 has 13 amino acids. Looked up from germline, CDR1 is SGHDT and CDR2 is YYEEEE. V lost 0 bases and J lost 9, with 12 bases in between. CDR3 protein: CASSLVNARAQYF. CDR3 DNA: TGTGCCAGCAGCTTGGTTAATGCCAGGGCCCAGTACTTC.

The chain uses TRBV29-1 and TRBJ2-2; unclear D gene. Per the germline V gene, CDR1 is SQVTM and CDR2 is ANQGSEA. Trimming shortened V by 5 bases and J by 5 bases, and 18 bases separated the two germline ends. CDR3 length: 15 amino acids. The CDR3 reads CSVNRGGLGTGELFF. In DNA form, the CDR3 reads TGCAGCGTTAATCGCGGCGGATTGGGGACCGGGGAGCTGTTTTTT.

The J gene is TRBJ1-1, the V gene TRBV4-1; D is unresolved. Germline CDR1 is MGHRA and CDR2 is YSYEKL. With 3 bases removed from V and 4 bases from J, the gap between germline ends came to 18 bases. This CDR3 is built from 16 residues. CDR3 in DNA: TGCGCCAGCAGCCACTCTAAGGGCAGAAGCTCCACTGAAGCTTTCTTT. Protein sequence: CASSHSKGRSSTEAFF.

This clonotype was picked up many times. The chain combines TRBV20-1 with TRBJ1-1; D call uncertain. CDR1 and CDR2 from the germline V gene are DFQATT and SNEGSKA (reference sequence). The CDR3 has 13 amino acids. V lost 5 bases and J 3 bases, leaving 13 bases between the germline ends. The CDR3 DNA sequence: TGCAGTGCTCTTAAGTACGGGGACACTGAAGCTTTCTTT. It is translated as CSALKYGDTEAFF.

This clonotype was seen ten or more times. The chain combines TRBV6-1 with TRBJ2-5, with 8 bases lining up with TRBD1. The CDR3 spans 15 residues. Trimming cost V 6 bases and J 6 bases; bases outside gene matches: 12. Germline CDR1 MNHNS, CDR2 SASEGT. CDR3 nucleotide sequence: TGTGCCAGCAGACCGTATCAGGACAGGGAAAAGACCCAGTACTTC. This codes for CASRPYQDREKTQYF.

This clonotype was seen a handful of times. V usage is TRBV19 and J usage is TRBJ1-1; D unresolved. V gave up 6 bases and J gave up 6 bases, with 14 bases separating them. This CDR3 contains 13 residues. From germline, CDR1 is LNHDA and CDR2 SQIVND (reference sequence). The CDR3 sequence: CASRITSGAEAFF. The CDR3 DNA reads as TGTGCCAGTAGGATCACCTCGGGTGCTGAAGCTTTCTTT. Variable domain in full (rest from reference TRBV19 and TRBJ1-1): DGGITQSPKYLFRKEGQNVTLSCEQNLNHDAMYWYRQDPGQGLRLIYYSQIVNDFQKGDIAEGYSVSREKKESFPLTVTSAQKNPTAFYLCASRITSGAEAFFGQGTRLTVV.

The sample holds many counts of this clonotype. The chain joins TRBV28 to TRBJ1-4; D is undetermined. Trimming removed 2 bases from V and 6 bases from J, with 13 bases in between. Germline V gene data show CDR1 as MDHEN and CDR2 as SYDVKM. The length of the CDR3 is 15 residues. The CDR3 DNA reads as TGTGCCAGCAGTTTAACGAGGACTCAGGATGAAAAACTGTTTTTT. It specifies CASSLTRTQDEKLFF.

The chain links TRBV7-9 to TRBJ2-2, with TRBD2 matching over 10 bases. The germline CDR1 and CDR2 sequences are SEHNR and FQNEAQ (reference sequence). This CDR3 is 18 amino acids long. The ends lost 3 bases at V and 5 bases at J; junction bases unmatched: 12. CDR3 bases: TGTGCCAGCAGCTTTTCCGGACTAGCGGCAATATTAACCGGGGAGCTGTTTTTT. As protein: CASSFSGLAAILTGELFF.

The rearrangement joins TRBV9 to TRBJ1-1; TRBD1 might be the D (5 bases). V lost 3 bases to trimming and J lost 2 bases, with 14 bases between them. There are 15 residues in the CDR3. Germline values: CDR1 SGDLS, CDR2 YYNGEE. The CDR3 is CASSGGVVLNTEAFF. The CDR3 DNA follows: TGTGCCAGCAGCGGGGGGGTGGTTCTCAACACTGAAGCTTTCTTT.

There are a few counts of this clonotype. This chain connects TRBV11-2 to TRBJ1-3; no clear D. CDR1 SGHAT and CDR2 FQNNGV come from the germline V gene. V lost 0 bases and J lost 7, with 10 bases in between. The CDR3 length is 14 residues. This CDR3 reads CASSLDLDPNTIYF. The CDR3 region has the DNA TGTGCCAGCAGCTTAGATCTGGACCCGAACACCATATATTTT.

The chain has TRBV24-1 and TRBJ1-5; D gene uncertain. The V gene's germline CDR1 is KGHDR and CDR2 SFDVKD. The germline V and J ends were trimmed by 5 bases and 4 bases, with 11 bases remaining between them. The length of the CDR3 is 14 residues. The CDR3 DNA follows: TGTGCCACCAGTGGTCCGTACTATAATCAGCCCCAGCATTTT. Protein sequence: CATSGPYYNQPQHF.

V is TRBV10-2 and J is TRBJ1-2, with D perhaps matching TRBD1 (5 bases). The CDR3 runs to 13 residues. Germline values: CDR1 WSHSY, CDR2 SAAADI. Deletions cut 4 bases from V and 4 bases from J, with 10 bases between. CDR3 region: CASSGGEIYGYTF. CDR3 bases: TGCGCCAGCAGTGGGGGGGAGATCTATGGCTACACCTTC.

This clonotype was detected only a few times. The chain couples TRBV20-1 to TRBJ2-7, with D perhaps given as TRBD1 or TRBD2 (7 bases each). V was trimmed by 6 bases and J by 4 bases, leaving 19 bases between them. The CDR3 consists of 14 residues. Germline CDR1 DFQATT, CDR2 SNEGSKA (reference sequence). The CDR3 DNA sequence: TGCAGTGCCGAGGGAGGGGGCGAGTTTTACGAGCAGTACTTC. It specifies CSAEGGGEFYEQYF.

V gene TRBV7-2 combines with J gene TRBJ1-5; 12 bases map to TRBD1. Germline assignment: CDR1 SGHTA and CDR2 FQGNSA. Trimming removed 6 bases from V and 7 bases from J; junction bases left unmatched: 7. CDR3 length: 15 residues. CDR3 in amino acids: CASRPGTGGGQPQHF. CDR3 nucleotide sequence: TGTGCCAGCAGACCCGGGACAGGGGGCGGCCAGCCCCAGCATTTT.

This clonotype was counted at least ten times. The chain links TRBV12-3 or TRBV12-4 to TRBJ2-7, with TRBD2 matching over 7 bases. Germline trimming cut 5 bases from V and 0 bases from J; bases unmatched to any gene: 4. The CDR3 sequence is 14 residues long. This chain's CDR3 is CASSPSGNSYEQYF. The CDR3 nucleotides are TGTGCCAGCAGTCCTAGCGGAAACTCCTACGAGCAGTACTTC.

The chain uses TRBV6-2 or TRBV6-3 and TRBJ1-6, with a weak D call TRBD1 (5 bases). Germline V gives CDR1 MNHEY, CDR2 SVGEGT. This CDR3 has 18 amino acids. V was cut by 0 bases and J by 0 bases, with 12 bases left in between. CDR3 DNA sequence: TGTGCCAGCAGTTACTCGAACAGGCGGAGCTCCTATAATTCACCCCTCCACTTT. It encodes CASSYSNRRSSYNSPLHF.

This clonotype was seen repeatedly, ten times or more. This sequence joins TRBV30 and TRBJ1-1; D gene uncertain. With 3 bases removed from V and 0 bases from J, the gap between germline ends came to 8 bases. The germline V gene has CDR1 GTSNPN and CDR2 SVGIG (reference sequence). The CDR3 length is 13 residues. DNA for the CDR3: TGTGCCTGGAGGCAGAACATGAACACTGAAGCTTTCTTT. This sequence encodes CAWRQNMNTEAFF.

The genes are TRBV14 and TRBJ2-7; TRBD2 matches 12 bases. In germline, CDR1 is SGHDN, CDR2 FVKESK. This CDR3 has 17 amino acids. The ends lost 1 base at V and 4 bases at J; junction bases unmatched: 8. DNA for the CDR3: TGTGCCAGCAGCCAAGGATTCGGACTAGCGGGATGGTACGAGCAGTACTTC. It is translated as CASSQGFGLAGWYEQYF.